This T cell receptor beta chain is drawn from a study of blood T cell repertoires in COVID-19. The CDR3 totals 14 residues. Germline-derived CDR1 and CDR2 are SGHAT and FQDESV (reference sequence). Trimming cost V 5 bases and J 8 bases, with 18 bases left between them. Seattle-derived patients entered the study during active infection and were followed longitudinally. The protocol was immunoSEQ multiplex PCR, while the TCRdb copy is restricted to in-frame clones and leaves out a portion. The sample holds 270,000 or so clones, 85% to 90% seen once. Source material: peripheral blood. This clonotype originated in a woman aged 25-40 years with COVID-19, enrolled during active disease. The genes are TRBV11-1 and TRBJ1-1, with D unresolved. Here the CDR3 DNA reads TGTGCCAGCAGCCCTTGGACGGGGTCGGGCGAAGCTTTCTTT. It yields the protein CASSPWTGSGEAFF.